This is a list of T cell receptor beta chains from one sample in a study of cytotoxic CD8 clonotypes in ibrutinib-treated CLL. Produced via immunoSEQ multiplex PCR; TCRdb's table is partial and in-frame only. Of roughly 180,000 clones in the sample, about two thirds were seen once. The sequencing here drew on PBMCs, taken after 24 months of ibrutinib treatment. These receptor sequences come from a human donor with chronic lymphocytic leukemia. Each CDR3 is given with its conserved first and last residue. A D gene is named only where the DNA matches it firmly. Clone size is given for some rows only: seen once, a few or many times, or a class if the clone is expanded.

CDR3 protein: CASSQGDREFEQYF; CDR3 DNA: TGCGCCAGCAGCCAAGGGGACAGGGAATTCGAGCAGTACTTC; clone size: .; D gene: TRBD1; J gene: TRBJ2-7; V gene: TRBV4-3
CDR3 protein: CASSQFYRGSGNTIYF; CDR3 DNA: TGCGCCAGCAGCCAATTTTACAGGGGCTCTGGAAACACCATATATTTT; clone size: .; D gene: TRBD1; J gene: TRBJ1-3; V gene: TRBV4-1
CDR3 protein: CASSLLLSGLTDTQYF; CDR3 DNA: TGTGCCAGCAGCTTACTTCTGTCAGGCCTCACAGATACGCAGTATTTT; clone size: .; D gene: .; J gene: TRBJ2-3; V gene: TRBV11-2
CDR3 protein: CASSHADEYTEAFF; CDR3 DNA: TGCGCCAGCAGCCATGCGGACGAGTACACTGAAGCTTTCTTT; clone size: .; D gene: .; J gene: TRBJ1-1; V gene: TRBV4-1
CDR3 protein: CASSTNLGTIYF; CDR3 DNA: TGTGCCAGCAGTACCAACTTGGGCACCATATATTTT; clone size: .; D gene: .; J gene: TRBJ1-3; V gene: TRBV6-6
CDR3 protein: CAWSEGTNYGYTF; CDR3 DNA: TGTGCCTGGAGTGAGGGAACTAACTATGGCTACACCTTC; clone size: .; D gene: .; J gene: TRBJ1-2; V gene: TRBV30
CDR3 protein: CASSRIAGTQETQYF; CDR3 DNA: TGTGCCAGCTCGCGCATAGCGGGGACACAAGAGACCCAGTACTTC; clone size: .; D gene: TRBD2; J gene: TRBJ2-5; V gene: TRBV18
CDR3 protein: CATSRGYASGSREQFF; CDR3 DNA: TGTGCCACCAGCAGAGGTTACGCTAGCGGGAGCCGTGAGCAGTTCTTC; clone size: .; D gene: TRBD2; J gene: TRBJ2-1; V gene: TRBV15
CDR3 protein: CASSRTDSIYGYTF; CDR3 DNA: TGTGCCAGCAGCCGAACAGACAGTATCTATGGCTACACCTTC; clone size: .; D gene: .; J gene: TRBJ1-2; V gene: TRBV28
CDR3 protein: CASSLALRGRDYGYTF; CDR3 DNA: TGTGCCAGCAGCTTAGCGCTGCGGGGGCGCGACTATGGCTACACCTTC; clone size: .; D gene: .; J gene: TRBJ1-2; V gene: TRBV7-2
CDR3 protein: CASSQDASGRTDTDTQYF; CDR3 DNA: TGTGCCAGCAGCCAAGATGCGAGCGGGAGGACCGACACAGATACGCAGTATTTT; clone size: few; D gene: TRBD2; J gene: TRBJ2-3; V gene: TRBV4-2
CDR3 protein: CASSRIGRAVDEQYF; CDR3 DNA: TGTGCCAGCAGCCGGATTGGGAGGGCGGTGGACGAGCAGTACTTC; clone size: .; D gene: TRBD2; J gene: TRBJ2-7; V gene: TRBV6-1
CDR3 protein: CASSHALADSTDTQYF; CDR3 DNA: TGTGCCAGCAGCCATGCTCTAGCGGATAGCACAGATACGCAGTATTTT; clone size: .; D gene: TRBD2; J gene: TRBJ2-3; V gene: TRBV14
CDR3 protein: CASSVVGTNTGELFF; CDR3 DNA: TGTGCCAGCAGCGTAGTAGGGACCAACACCGGGGAGCTGTTTTTT; clone size: .; D gene: .; J gene: TRBJ2-2; V gene: TRBV9
CDR3 protein: CASSFSTSGRVETQYF; CDR3 DNA: TGTGCCAGCAGCTTTTCGACTAGCGGGAGAGTAGAGACCCAGTACTTC; clone size: once; D gene: TRBD2; J gene: TRBJ2-5; V gene: TRBV5-6
CDR3 protein: CASSPDRGTLYEQYF; CDR3 DNA: TGTGCCAGCAGTCCCGACAGGGGGACCCTCTACGAGCAGTACTTC; clone size: .; D gene: TRBD1; J gene: TRBJ2-7; V gene: TRBV7-2
CDR3 protein: CASTGYEQYF; CDR3 DNA: TGTGCCAGCACGGGATACGAGCAGTACTTC; clone size: once; D gene: .; J gene: TRBJ2-7; V gene: TRBV6-1
CDR3 protein: CASKVSGRTDTQYF; CDR3 DNA: TGTGCCAGCAAGGTCAGCGGACGCACAGATACGCAGTATTTT; clone size: few; D gene: .; J gene: TRBJ2-3; V gene: TRBV7-3
CDR3 protein: CASSFGTSDNYGYTF; CDR3 DNA: TGTGCCAGCAGCTTCGGGACCTCCGATAACTATGGCTACACCTTC; clone size: .; D gene: .; J gene: TRBJ1-2; V gene: TRBV7-9
CDR3 protein: CASSPSGGAGSYNEQFF; CDR3 DNA: TGTGCCAGCAGCCCCTCTGGGGGGGCCGGTTCCTACAATGAGCAGTTCTTC; clone size: .; D gene: .; J gene: TRBJ2-1; V gene: TRBV5-4
CDR3 protein: CASSERGYGYTF; CDR3 DNA: TGTGCCAGCAGCGAAAGGGGCTATGGCTACACCTTC; clone size: .; D gene: .; J gene: TRBJ1-2; V gene: TRBV27